This T cell receptor beta chain is from a study of T cells in localized non-small cell lung cancer. Sequencing used immunoSEQ multiplex PCR; TCRdb keeps in-frame clones, though not all of them. The sample has 130,000 or so clones, 89% seen once. Source: peripheral blood, taken before any cancer treatment. The TCR was taken from an older female donor with stage I lung adenocarcinoma.

In DNA form, the CDR3 reads TGTGCCAGCAGTTACGGGGCGAGGGACTATGGCTACACCTTC. Its protein product is CASSYGARDYGYTF. The chain couples TRBV6-5 to TRBJ1-2, with a possible D match to TRBD1 (5 bases). CDR1 is MNHEY, CDR2 SVGAGI, per germline. CDR3 size: 14 residues. The V and J ends lost 2 bases and 3 bases respectively, with 10 bases between them.